These 14 T cell receptor beta chains were all obtained from the same sample, sequenced in a study of T-cell memory formation after mild COVID-19. TCRdb itself ran the 5' RACE reads through MiXCR, one entry per CDR3 protein. Of 580,000 or so distinct CDR3 sequences listed, around 16% are singletons. Sequencing was done on a sample of PBMCs or a T cell subset sorted from them (not recorded which). These TCRs come from an adult woman who had mild COVID-19 (a few samples of this study predate the infection). Cell type and time point are not known.

The J gene is TRBJ1-1, the V gene TRBV7-9, with D unclear. Germline V gives CDR1 SEHNR, CDR2 FQNEAQ (reference sequence). This CDR3 has 14 residues. V shed 5 bases and J shed 0 bases, with 10 bases lying between them. CDR3 region: CASSPAGMNTEAFF. The CDR3 DNA reads TGTGCCAGCAGCCCGGCGGGTATGAACACTGAAGCTTTCTTT.

This clonotype occurred a few times. V is TRBV4-1 and J is TRBJ2-2; 8 bases are shared with TRBD1. CDR1 is MGHRA and CDR2 is YSYEKL in the germline V gene. The CDR3 contains 15 residues. V lost 5 bases to trimming and J lost 7 bases; unmatched junction nucleotides: 9. CDR3 loop: CASSARGLGGGELFF. CDR3 DNA sequence: TGCGCCAGCAGCGCCAGGGGGCTGGGAGGCGGGGAGCTGTTTTTT.

The sample holds a few counts of this clonotype. The CDR3 coding sequence is TGTGCCAGCACTACTGAGGGGATTTACACCGGGGAGCTGTTTTTT. Translated: CASTTEGIYTGELFF. V gene TRBV7-8 combines with J gene TRBJ2-2, with D perhaps matching TRBD1 or TRBD2 (5 bases each). Between the trimmed V and J ends, which lost 7 bases and 3 bases, there was a span of 15 bases. Looked up from germline, CDR1 is SGHVS and CDR2 is FQNEAQ. This CDR3 has 15 amino acids.

The chain couples TRBV11-1 to TRBJ2-4; maybe TRBD2 (6 bases). CDR1 and CDR2 from the germline V gene are SGHAT and FQDESV (reference sequence). This CDR3 comprises 13 residues. The V end was cut by 6 bases, the J end by 6 bases, with 12 bases between. CDR3 DNA: TGTGCCAGCAGTCCCACCGGGAGAAACATTCAGTACTTC. Translating it yields CASSPTGRNIQYF.

This clonotype was picked up many times. This chain links TRBV6-2 or TRBV6-3 with TRBJ2-3; D possibly corresponds to TRBD2 (5 bases). Germline V gene sequence: CDR1 MNHEY, CDR2 SVGEGT. The CDR3 contains 14 residues. The V and J ends lost 5 bases and 5 bases respectively, with 14 bases between them. CDR3 amino acids: CASSHRTRQDTQYF. The CDR3 DNA is TGTGCCAGCAGTCACAGAACTAGGCAAGATACGCAGTATTTT.

This clonotype was seen ten or more times. The V and J genes are TRBV7-3 and TRBJ2-3, with D perhaps matching TRBD1 (6 bases). The ends were cut back, 5 bases at V and 4 bases at J, with 16 bases in the middle. Germline assignment: CDR1 SGHTA and CDR2 FQGTGA. This CDR3 has 15 residues. CDR3 in amino acids: CASSQTGTSADTQYF. Here the CDR3 DNA reads TGTGCCAGCAGCCAGACCGGGACATCGGCAGATACGCAGTATTTT.

This sequence joins TRBV10-3 and TRBJ2-3; 8 bases map to TRBD2. Germline V gene lookup returns CDR1 ENHRY and CDR2 SYGVKD. The CDR3 covers 14 residues. V was clipped by 11 bases and J by 4 bases; unmatched bases: 11. The CDR3 reads CAYSSSGSADTQYF. CDR3 bases: TGTGCCTACTCCTCGAGCGGGAGTGCAGATACGCAGTATTTT.

In this sample, this clonotype turned up a few times. The chain joins TRBV5-6 to TRBJ1-1; possible D gene TRBD1, 5 bases. This CDR3 is 14 amino acids long. V dropped 1 base and J dropped 2 bases, with 9 bases sitting between them. CDR1 and CDR2 from the germline V gene are SGHDT and YYEEEE. CDR3 sequence reads: CASSLWGYNTEAFF. The DNA of the CDR3 is TGTGCCAGCAGCTTGTGGGGGTATAACACTGAAGCTTTCTTT.

This clonotype showed up just a few times. The CDR3 loop is CASSPGQGAPGANVLTF. The CDR3, as DNA: TGTGCCAGCAGCCCTGGACAGGGGGCCCCTGGGGCCAACGTCCTGACTTTC. The chain joins TRBV7-2 to TRBJ2-6; 11 bases fit TRBD1. Trimming cost V 5 bases and J 2 bases; bases outside gene matches: 5. The CDR3 spans 17 residues. Looked up from germline, CDR1 is SGHTA and CDR2 is FQGNSA.

This clonotype was detected many times. The V call is TRBV4-2, the J call TRBJ1-1; D possibly corresponds to TRBD1 (5 bases). CDR1 is LGHNA and CDR2 is YNFKEQ in the germline V gene. This CDR3 is 16 amino acids long. V was pared by 0 bases and J by 1 base, with 12 bases between. CDR3 sequence reads: CASSQEHRGANTEAFF. DNA of the CDR3: TGTGCCAGCAGCCAAGAACATAGGGGCGCGAACACTGAAGCTTTCTTT.

This clonotype appeared many times. The chain uses TRBV7-2 and TRBJ1-5; 8 bases are shared with TRBD1. Germline V gene data show CDR1 as SGHTA and CDR2 as FQGNSA. The CDR3 contains 21 residues. V dropped 0 bases and J dropped 3; count of bases not matched to a gene: 19. CDR3 protein: CASSLAVGQETSVWANQPQHF. CDR3 nucleotide sequence: TGTGCCAGCAGCTTAGCTGTGGGACAGGAGACTAGCGTCTGGGCCAATCAGCCCCAGCATTTT.

For the CDR3, the DNA is TGTGCCAGCAGCTTAGTGGCAGGGGGTCTCGACGAGCAGTACTTC. Translated: CASSLVAGGLDEQYF. The chain is built from TRBV11-2 and TRBJ2-7, with 7 bases that match TRBD1. CDR3 length equals 15 residues. CDR1 and CDR2 from the germline V gene are SGHAT and FQNNGV. J lost 5 bases, V lost 1 base, and 8 bases had no gene match. The full variable domain, with the rest looked up from reference TRBV11-2 and TRBJ2-7, is EAGVAQSPRYKIIEKRQSVAFWCNPISGHATLYWYQQILGQGPKLLIQFQNNGVVDDSQLPKDRFSAERLKGVDSTLKIQPAKLEDSAVYLCASSLVAGGLDEQYFGPGTRLTVT.

This clonotype was observed a handful of times. The chain carries TRBV14 and TRBJ2-1, with D uncertain. The CDR3 loop spans 15 amino acids. Trimming pared 1 base from V and 5 bases from J, leaving 12 bases between. Germline V gene data show CDR1 as SGHDN and CDR2 as FVKESK. For the CDR3, the DNA is TGTGCCAGCAGCCAAGTCTGGACCAATCACAATGAGCAGTTCTTC. Its translation is CASSQVWTNHNEQFF.

The chain combines TRBV11-1 with TRBJ2-1; the D gene is possibly TRBD1 (5 bases). The CDR3 has 14 residues. Trimming cost V 4 bases and J 4 bases, with 11 bases left between them. Germline loops: CDR1 SGHAT, CDR2 FQDESV (reference sequence). The CDR3 sequence: CASSSMQGYNEQFF. In nucleotides, the CDR3 is TGTGCCAGCAGCTCCATGCAGGGTTACAATGAGCAGTTCTTC.